The present T cell receptor beta chain was sequenced within a study of CD8 T cells in Susac syndrome. Germline V gene sequence: CDR1 LGHNT, CDR2 FRNRAP. The V gene lost 5 bases and the J gene lost 4 bases, with 18 bases spanning the gap. This CDR3 has 16 amino acids. The authors reverse transcribed about 0.5 to 1 ug RNA with random hexamers. TCRdb ran MiXCR on the immunoSEQ multiplex PCR reads and lists one entry per CDR3 protein. This sample has more than 110,000 distinct CDR3 sequences, with around 93% found just once. The TCR sequence derives from a human donor with Susac syndrome. The V call is TRBV12-5, the J call TRBJ2-1; possibly TRBD2 for D (7 bases). Sequenced material: CD4+ T cells from PBMCs. CDR3: CASGPWGGVGYNEQFF. The CDR3 DNA sequence: TGTGCTAGTGGTCCCTGGGGGGGCGTGGGATACAATGAGCAGTTCTTC. Full variable domain (outside the CDR3, taken from reference TRBV12-5 and TRBJ2-1): DARVTQTPRHKVTEMGQEVTMRCQPILGHNTVFWYRQTMMQGLELLAYFRNRAPLDDSGMPKDRFSAEMPDATLATLKIQPSEPRDSAVYFCASGPWGGVGYNEQFFGPGTRLTVL.